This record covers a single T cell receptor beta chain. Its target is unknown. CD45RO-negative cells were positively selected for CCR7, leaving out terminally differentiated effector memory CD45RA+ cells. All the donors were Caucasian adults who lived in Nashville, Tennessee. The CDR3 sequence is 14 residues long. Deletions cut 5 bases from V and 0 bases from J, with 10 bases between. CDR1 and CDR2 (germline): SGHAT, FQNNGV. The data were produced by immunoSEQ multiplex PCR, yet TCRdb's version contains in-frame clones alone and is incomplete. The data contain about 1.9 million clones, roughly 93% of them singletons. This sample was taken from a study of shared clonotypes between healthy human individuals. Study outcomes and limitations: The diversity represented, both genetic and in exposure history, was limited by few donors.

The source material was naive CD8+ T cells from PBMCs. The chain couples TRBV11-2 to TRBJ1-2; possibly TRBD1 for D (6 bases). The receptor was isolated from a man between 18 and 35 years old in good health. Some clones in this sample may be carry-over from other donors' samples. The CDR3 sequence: CASSPRTANYGYTF. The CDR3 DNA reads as TGTGCCAGCAGCCCCCGGACAGCTAACTATGGCTACACCTTC. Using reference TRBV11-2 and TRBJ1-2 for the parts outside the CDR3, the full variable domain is EAGVAQSPRYKIIEKRQSVAFWCNPISGHATLYWYQQILGQGPKLLIQFQNNGVVDDSQLPKDRFSAERLKGVDSTLKIQPAKLEDSAVYLCASSPRTANYGYTFGSGTRLTVV.